The clone carrying this T cell receptor (beta chain) has only one observation. Its antigen remains unidentified. This CDR3 is also generated by other DNA sequences in the sample. This CDR3 is 14 amino acids long. Trimming removed 1 base from V and 4 bases from J; junction bases left unmatched: 3. In germline, CDR1 is SGHVS, CDR2 FQNEAQ. These data originate in a study of shared clonotypes between healthy human individuals. Study-level information: Each donor's CD4 naive and CD4 memory cells filled three plates apiece, CD8 naive two, and CD8 memory one. Study-level results: Apart from blood, nothing was sampled; tissue repertoires likely differ. Sharing across a few donors was seen in around 5% of naive CD4 clonotypes.

For each subset, genomic DNA was distributed in equal portions over several immunoSEQ plates. This table comes from immunoSEQ multiplex PCR, and its TCRdb copy is limited to in-frame clones, with some not included. The sample lists some 1,900,000 clones, about 95% occurring once. In the naive CD8 group, cells lacked CD45RO and were positively selected for CCR7, so terminally differentiated effector memory CD45RA+ cells were left out. This TCR derives from a man aged 18 to 35 in good health. The J gene is TRBJ2-5, the V gene TRBV7-8, with 7 bases fitting TRBD2. Specimen: naive CD8+ T cells sorted from blood. The CDR3 DNA follows: TGTGCCAGCAGCTTAGGGGGCGGGGGAGAGACCCAGTACTTC. Translated, it gives CASSLGGGGETQYF.